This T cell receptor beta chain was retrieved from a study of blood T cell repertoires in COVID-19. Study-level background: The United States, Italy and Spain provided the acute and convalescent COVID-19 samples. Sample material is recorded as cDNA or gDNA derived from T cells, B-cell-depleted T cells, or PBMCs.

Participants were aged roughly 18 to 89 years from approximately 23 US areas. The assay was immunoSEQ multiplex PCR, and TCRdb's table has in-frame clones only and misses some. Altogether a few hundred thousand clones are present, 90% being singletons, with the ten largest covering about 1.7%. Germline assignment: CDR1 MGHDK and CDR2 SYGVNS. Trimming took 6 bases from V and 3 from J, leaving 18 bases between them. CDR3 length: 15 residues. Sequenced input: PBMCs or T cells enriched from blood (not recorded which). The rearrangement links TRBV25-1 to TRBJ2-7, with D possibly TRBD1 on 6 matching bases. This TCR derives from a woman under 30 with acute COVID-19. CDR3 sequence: CASSLQGAPVYEQYF. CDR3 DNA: TGTGCCAGCAGCCTACAGGGAGCACCCGTCTACGAGCAGTACTTC.